These 10 T cell receptor beta chains were all obtained from the same sample, sequenced in a study of neurological immune-mediated disorders. One entry per CDR3 protein, called by TCRdb with MiXCR from the 5' RACE reads. The table records about 30,000 distinct CDR3 sequences, approximately 5.3% of them present only once. The sample was CD4+ T cells from blood. The receptor set was obtained from a woman aged 45-65 years in good health.

This clonotype was seen at least ten times. This chain uses TRBV3-1 with TRBJ1-1; D remains unclear. Germline CDR1 reads LGHDT; CDR2 reads YNNKEL (reference sequence). Trimming stripped 1 base from V and 1 base from J, with 10 bases between. CDR3 size: 15 residues. CDR3 in DNA: TGTGCCAGCAGCCAAGTCACTAGGTGGAACACTGAAGCTTTCTTT. Translation gives CASSQVTRWNTEAFF.

This clonotype was detected many times. The chain combines TRBV7-9 with TRBJ2-2; a weak D match, TRBD1 (6 bases). The V gene lost 5 bases and the J gene lost 2 bases, with 9 bases spanning the gap. CDR1 and CDR2 (germline): SEHNR, FQNEAQ (reference sequence). The CDR3 runs to 14 residues. CDR3 residues: CASSRTENTGELFF. The DNA of the CDR3 is TGTGCCAGCAGCCGGACAGAAAACACCGGGGAGCTGTTTTTT. Using reference TRBV7-9 and TRBJ2-2 for the parts outside the CDR3, the full variable domain is DTGVSQNPRHKITKRGQNVTFRCDPISEHNRLYWYRQTLGQGPEFLTYFQNEAQLEKSRLLSDRFSAERPKGSFSTLEIQRTEQGDSAMYLCASSRTENTGELFFGEGSRLTVL.

There are many counts of this clonotype. The chain joins TRBV20-1 to TRBJ2-1, with D uncertain. The CDR3 has 15 residues. V was trimmed by 0 bases and J by 1 base, leaving 10 bases between them. Per the germline V gene, CDR1 is DFQATT and CDR2 is SNEGSKA (reference sequence). The CDR3 DNA follows: TGCAGTGCTAGAGATCCCAGGCCTTCCTACAATGAGCAGTTCTTC. It translates to CSARDPRPSYNEQFF.

This clonotype was found many times. The chain employs TRBV18 and TRBJ2-3; 7 bases align to TRBD1. After removal of 6 bases from V and 0 bases from J, the junction contained 15 bases not matched to a gene. Germline CDR1 is KGHSH and CDR2 is LQKENI. This CDR3 comprises 18 residues. CDR3 DNA: TGTGCCAGCTCGCCAAAAATACAGGGGATCACGAGCACAGATACGCAGTATTTT. Translation gives CASSPKIQGITSTDTQYF.

In its sample, this clonotype was seen many times. The rearrangement joins TRBV6-2 or TRBV6-3 to TRBJ2-6; D gene ambiguous. The germline V gene encodes CDR1 MNHEY and CDR2 SVGEGT. CDR3 size: 17 residues. The V and J ends lost 1 base and 1 base respectively, with 11 bases between them. The CDR3 spells CASSYLSPGSGANVLTF. The CDR3 bases are TGTGCCAGCAGTTACTTATCTCCGGGTTCTGGGGCCAACGTCCTGACTTTC.

At least ten counts were recorded for this clonotype. The rearrangement uses TRBV5-1 and TRBJ2-3, with 11 bases fitting TRBD2. Germline-derived CDR1 and CDR2 are SGHRS and YFSETQ. After removal of 6 bases from V and 5 bases from J, the junction contained 8 bases not matched to a gene. This CDR3 has 15 residues. CDR3 nucleotide sequence: TGCGCCAGCACTAAACTAGCGGGAGTTGTAGATACGCAGTATTTT. Translating it yields CASTKLAGVVDTQYF.

This clonotype has ten or more counts. The chain recombines TRBV27 with TRBJ2-2, with 11 nucleotides matching TRBD2. The trim removed 3 bases at V and 6 bases at J, leaving 6 bases unmatched. CDR3 length equals 16 residues. CDR1 and CDR2 from the germline V gene are MNHEY and SMNVEV (reference sequence). CDR3 coding DNA: TGTGCCAGCAGTTTGGTAACTAGCGGGAGTGCCGGGGAGCTGTTTTTT. Protein: CASSLVTSGSAGELFF.

This clonotype came up many times. The rearrangement uses TRBV5-1 and TRBJ1-3, with D maybe TRBD1 (6 bases). The CDR3 has 16 residues. V lost 0 bases, J lost 3 bases, and 13 bases lay in between. Looked up from germline, CDR1 is SGHRS and CDR2 is YFSETQ. The CDR3 DNA follows: TGCGCCAGCAGCTTGGTTCAGGGGACGCGTGGAAACACCATATATTTT. Amino acid sequence: CASSLVQGTRGNTIYF.

This clonotype was seen ten or more times. This rearrangement joins TRBV7-9 to TRBJ1-4, with no clear D. The CDR3 consists of 14 residues. V lost 3 bases and J lost 8, with 13 bases in between. Per the germline V gene, CDR1 is SEHNR and CDR2 is FQNEAQ (reference sequence). CDR3 region: CASSFDNGGEKLFF. As DNA, the CDR3 is TGTGCCAGCAGCTTCGATAACGGCGGGGAAAAACTGTTTTTT.

This clonotype has a count of ten or more. The V and J genes are TRBV4-1 and TRBJ2-5; 7 bases fit TRBD2. The CDR3 is made up of 15 amino acids. Looked up from germline, CDR1 is MGHRA and CDR2 is YSYEKL. The V segment lost 6 bases and the J segment 5 bases; nucleotides outside the gene matches: 12. The CDR3 sequence: CASRRAGEWGETQYF. In DNA form, the CDR3 reads TGCGCCAGCAGGCGGGCGGGAGAGTGGGGGGAGACCCAGTACTTC.